The subject of this entry is one TCR beta chain. This specimen belongs to a study of control samples from healthy donors and cancer patients. TCRdb's table, derived via immunoSEQ multiplex PCR, lists solely in-frame clones and lacks some. The sample has some 74,000 clones, approximately 91% seen once. With 7 bases removed from V and 8 bases from J, the gap between germline ends came to 23 bases. The germline V gene encodes CDR1 LNHNV and CDR2 YYDKDF (reference sequence). This CDR3 region has 15 residues. The gene calls are TRBV15 and TRBJ1-2; D call uncertain. The origin of this receptor is a woman between 50 and 59 years old in good health. Sequences were obtained from blood. Here the CDR3 DNA reads TGTGCCACCACCGGAGATCTAAGGACCTTGGGAGGCTACACCTTC. It codes for CATTGDLRTLGGYTF.